The 19 T cell receptor beta chains below were found in one sample sequenced in a study of blood T cell repertoires in COVID-19. Sequencing was performed with immunoSEQ multiplex PCR; in TCRdb, only in-frame clones are kept and a portion is missing. The profile covers approximately 250,000 clones, with roughly 81% appearing a single time and more than 0.75% taken by the ten largest. Sequenced sample: peripheral blood. The origin of the receptors is a middle-aged man with acute or convalescent COVID-19.

The chain couples TRBV6-2 or TRBV6-3 to TRBJ1-6; tentatively, D is TRBD1 (5 bases). The V gene lost 4 bases and the J gene lost 9 bases, with 16 bases spanning the gap. From germline, CDR1 is MNHEY and CDR2 SVGEGT. The CDR3 covers 15 residues. The CDR3 DNA sequence: TGTGCCAGCAGTTCTCAAACAGGATCGGGTTCACCCCTCCACTTT. The encoded protein is CASSSQTGSGSPLHF.

The rearrangement links TRBV5-6 to TRBJ2-3, with D tentatively TRBD1 (5 bases). CDR3 size: 12 residues. Germline-derived CDR1 and CDR2 are SGHDT and YYEEEE. The ends were cut back, 4 bases at V and 6 bases at J, with 9 bases in the middle. The DNA for the CDR3 is TGTGCCAGCAGCACGTACAGGGATACGCAGTATTTT. Translating gives CASSTYRDTQYF.

This clone showed up just once. The V call is TRBV4-2, the J call TRBJ1-2, with D unclear. Germline loops: CDR1 LGHNA, CDR2 YNFKEQ. Trimming took off 4 bases at V and 1 base at J, with 16 bases between the two ends. The CDR3 is 16 residues long. The CDR3 reads CASSLRGPRGNYGYTF. The CDR3 DNA sequence: TGTGCCAGCAGCCTCCGGGGTCCTCGAGGTAACTATGGCTACACCTTC.

This chain links TRBV27 with TRBJ1-1; TRBD1 aligns across 7 bases. The V gene end was trimmed by 7 bases and the J gene end by 7 bases; junction bases not matched to a gene: 21. This CDR3 contains 17 residues. Germline assignment: CDR1 MNHEY and CDR2 SMNVEV (reference sequence). The CDR3 region has the DNA TGTGCCAGCACCGGAATGGGGCGCAGGGGGGATTGGGGTGAAGCTTTCTTT. It specifies CASTGMGRRGDWGEAFF.

Details on this clone: Other DNA sequences in this sample translate to the same CDR3. The rearrangement uses TRBV5-4 and TRBJ2-7, with TRBD2 identical over 8 bases. Germline V lookup: CDR1 SGHNT, CDR2 YYREEE (reference sequence). The length of the CDR3 is 14 residues. V lost 2 bases, J lost 4 bases, and 5 bases stayed unmatched. The CDR3 spells CASSLTGGPYEQYF. Here the CDR3 DNA reads TGTGCCAGCAGCTTAACGGGGGGGCCTTACGAGCAGTACTTC.

V usage is TRBV5-1 and J usage is TRBJ2-1; 10 nucleotides match TRBD2. Germline CDR1 SGHRS, CDR2 YFSETQ. The V gene end was trimmed by 1 base and the J gene end by 3 bases; junction bases not matched to a gene: 4. The CDR3 length is 16 residues. For the CDR3, the DNA is TGCGCCAGCAGCTTGACTATAGCGGGGGGCTACAATGAGCAGTTCTTC. Protein: CASSLTIAGGYNEQFF.

By share of the sample, this clone is medium-sized. The chain employs TRBV9 and TRBJ1-3, with 9 nucleotides matching TRBD1. The CDR3 consists of 18 residues. Germline CDR1 is SGDLS and CDR2 is YYNGEE. V trimming: 1 base; J trimming: 3 bases; junction bases outside the gene matches: 11. CDR3 residues: CASSVLPRYRGHGNTIYF. The DNA of the CDR3 is TGTGCCAGCAGCGTACTCCCCCGGTACAGGGGGCATGGAAACACCATATATTTT.

This clone was detected only once. V and J are TRBV4-1 and TRBJ2-7, with 11 bases fitting TRBD2. V shed 1 base and J 3 bases; nucleotides not matched to a gene: 5. Germline CDR1 is MGHRA and CDR2 is YSYEKL. The CDR3 has 16 amino acids. The CDR3 sequence: CASSQVLTSGDYEQYF. Written as DNA, the CDR3 is TGCGCCAGCAGCCAAGTTCTGACTAGCGGGGACTACGAGCAGTACTTC.

The chain is built from TRBV7-8 and TRBJ1-2; TRBD1 aligns across 7 bases. Germline CDR1 is SGHVS and CDR2 is FQNEAQ. Trimming removed 4 bases from V and 5 bases from J; junction bases left unmatched: 10. The CDR3 runs to 15 residues. The CDR3 bases are TGTGCCAGCAGCTCTTCCGGGACAGAAAATTATGGCTACACCTTC. Protein sequence: CASSSSGTENYGYTF.

The V and J genes are TRBV18 and TRBJ1-5; 7 nucleotides agree with TRBD1. The V gene's germline CDR1 is KGHSH and CDR2 LQKENI. This CDR3 is built from 15 residues. V lost 2 bases, J lost 3 bases, and 4 bases stayed unmatched. CDR3 amino acids: CASSPETGNNQPQHF. CDR3 in DNA: TGTGCCAGCTCACCAGAGACAGGGAACAATCAGCCCCAGCATTTT. The full variable domain, completed using reference TRBV18 and TRBJ1-5, is NAGVMQNPRHLVRRRGQEARLRCSPMKGHSHVYWYRQLPEEGLKFMVYLQKENIIDESGMPKERFSAEFPKEGPSILRIQQVVRGDSAAYFCASSPETGNNQPQHFGDGTRLSIL.

CDR3 coding DNA: TGTGCCAGCAGCTTAAAACCTATCTATGGCTACACCTTC. As protein: CASSLKPIYGYTF. The genes are TRBV11-2 and TRBJ1-2; no clear D. Germline V gene lookup returns CDR1 SGHAT and CDR2 FQNNGV. Trimming shortened V by 2 bases and J by 4 bases, and 8 bases separated the two germline ends. The CDR3 covers 13 residues.

The V gene is TRBV3-1 (or the pseudogene TRBV3-2), the J gene TRBJ2-5, with TRBD1 identical over 10 bases. Germline V gene data show CDR1 as LGHDT and CDR2 as YNNKEL (reference sequence). V lost 6 bases and J lost 0; bases outside the gene matches: 1. CDR3 length equals 14 residues. CDR3 in amino acids: CASRDRGYQETQYF. CDR3 nucleotides: TGTGCCAGCAGGGACAGGGGGTACCAAGAGACCCAGTACTTC.

The chain employs TRBV7-3 and TRBJ2-3; 15 bases are shared with TRBD2. J was trimmed by 3 bases and V by 1 base; bases with no gene match: 8. CDR1 and CDR2 (germline): SGHTA, FQGTGA. CDR3 size: 19 residues. CDR3 in DNA: TGTGCCAGCAGCTTAAGGGTTGGGACTAGCGGGGGGTTGACAGATACGCAGTATTTT. This sequence encodes CASSLRVGTSGGLTDTQYF.

This clone was detected only once. The rearrangement joins TRBV18 to TRBJ1-2, with 11 bases fitting TRBD1. The CDR3 totals 15 residues. The germline V gene encodes CDR1 KGHSH and CDR2 LQKENI. J lost 6 bases, V lost 1 base, and 4 bases had no gene match. In nucleotides, the CDR3 is TGTGCCAGCTCACCACAGGACAGGGGGCGAGATGGCTACACCTTC. Translated: CASSPQDRGRDGYTF.

J is TRBJ1-6 and V is TRBV4-3; TRBD1 agrees at 7 bases. From germline, CDR1 is LGHNA and CDR2 YSLEER. The trim removed 1 base at V and 9 bases at J, leaving 3 bases unmatched. The CDR3 has 14 residues. CDR3 region: CASSQVQGVSPLHF. The CDR3 nucleotides are TGCGCCAGCAGCCAAGTCCAGGGGGTTTCACCCCTCCACTTT.

The J gene is TRBJ1-2, the V gene TRBV3-1 (or the pseudogene TRBV3-2); 8 bases are shared with TRBD1. CDR3 size: 13 residues. CDR1 is LGHDT and CDR2 is YNNKEL in the germline V gene (reference sequence). With V trimmed by 1 base and J by 8 bases, 3 bases remained unmatched. CDR3 in DNA: TGTGCCAGCAGCCAAGTAACAGGGGGGGGCTACACCTTC. Translating gives CASSQVTGGGYTF.

The chain links TRBV11-1 to TRBJ1-6; D unclear. This CDR3 contains 16 residues. Trimming took 1 base from V and 7 from J, leaving 14 bases between them. The germline gives CDR1 SGHAT, CDR2 FQDESV (reference sequence). The CDR3 is CASSLDAGLENSPLHF. Written as DNA, the CDR3 is TGTGCCAGCAGCTTAGATGCGGGATTAGAGAATTCACCCCTCCACTTT.

The J gene is TRBJ1-2, the V gene TRBV7-2; D may be TRBD1 (5 bases). Germline-derived CDR1 and CDR2 are SGHTA and FQGNSA. The V and J ends lost 3 bases and 0 bases respectively, with 11 bases between them. This CDR3 is built from 15 residues. The CDR3 loop reads CASSFRLGANYGYTF. The CDR3 bases are TGTGCCAGCAGCTTCCGGTTAGGGGCTAACTATGGCTACACCTTC.

The rearrangement links TRBV18 to TRBJ2-1, with D tentatively TRBD1 (6 bases). Germline V gene sequence: CDR1 KGHSH, CDR2 LQKENI. The CDR3 is 15 residues long. V gave up 5 bases and J gave up 0 bases, with 11 bases separating them. The CDR3 region has the DNA TGTGCCAGCTCAAAACTGACAGGCTCCTACAATGAGCAGTTCTTC. It codes for CASSKLTGSYNEQFF.